Below, one T cell receptor (beta chain) is given with its context. Antigen unknown. TCRdb keeps only in-frame clones here, not all; method: immunoSEQ multiplex PCR. The data hold just under 75,000 clones, with more than 80% observed a single time. The data derive from a study of OX40 agonist ivuxolimab in advanced cancers. Study details: Ivuxolimab is a fully human IgG2 antibody that activates OX40 (CD134). Each dose-escalation patient presented with hepatocellular carcinoma, melanoma, renal cell or head and neck cancer.

Study results and caveats: Nonresponders, in some cases, also had low normalized T-cell clonal expansion.

Specimen: CD4+ or CD8+ T cells sorted from blood, collected in a trial of the OX40 agonist ivuxolimab. This TCR was recovered from an adult with an advanced solid tumor such as melanoma, head and neck, liver or kidney cancer.

This chain's CDR3 is CASSLAGVHSGNTIYF. The CDR3 nucleotides are TGTGCCAGCAGCTTAGCTGGCGTTCACTCTGGAAACACCATATATTTT. The chain has TRBV7-2 and TRBJ1-3; D remains unclear. CDR3 length: 16 amino acids. Germline CDR1 reads SGHTA; CDR2 reads FQGNSA. Trimming left V 0 bases short and J 0 bases short, with 9 bases between.